Each of the 26 T cell receptor beta chains below was sequenced from the same sample in a study of shared clonotypes between healthy human individuals. Naivety among CD8 cells was defined by CD45RO negativity and positive CCR7 selection, thereby excluding terminally differentiated effector memory CD45RA+ cells. Method: immunoSEQ multiplex PCR; TCRdb's copy keeps in-frame clones and lacks some. The sample records around 600,000 clones, nearly 98% being singletons. Sequencing was carried out using naive CD8+ T cells sorted from blood. The receptors originated from a man aged 30-40 years in good health.

CDR3 loop: CASSFPTGGITYNEQFF. DNA for the CDR3: TGTGCCAGCAGCTTTCCTACCGGGGGGATAACCTACAATGAGCAGTTCTTC. The V gene is TRBV7-2, the J gene TRBJ2-1; 7 bases align to TRBD2. J gave up 2 bases and V 3 bases, and 10 bases lay outside the gene matches. Germline-derived CDR1 and CDR2 are SGHTA and FQGNSA. The CDR3 spans 17 residues.

The V call is TRBV9, the J call TRBJ1-4; D uncertain. Looked up from germline, CDR1 is SGDLS and CDR2 is YYNGEE. V was clipped by 3 bases and J by 7 bases, with 13 bases between them. The CDR3 is 14 amino acids. CDR3 sequence reads: CASSAGKTIEKLFF. The DNA of the CDR3 is TGTGCCAGCAGCGCGGGCAAGACGATTGAAAAACTGTTTTTT.

Details on this clone: Other nucleotide sequences in the sample specify the same CDR3. V is TRBV19 and J is TRBJ1-2, with TRBD1 as a possible D gene (6 bases). The germline gives CDR1 LNHDA, CDR2 SQIVND (reference sequence). The CDR3 extends over 13 amino acids. With 6 bases removed from V and 5 bases from J, the gap between germline ends came to 13 bases. The CDR3 sequence is CASSPTGNYGYTF. CDR3 coding DNA: TGTGCCAGTAGCCCTACAGGGAATTATGGCTACACCTTC.

The chain has TRBV4-1 and TRBJ1-2; tentatively, D is TRBD1 (6 bases). The CDR3 is 14 amino acids. Germline V gene sequence: CDR1 MGHRA, CDR2 YSYEKL. V lost 4 bases and J lost 4, with 13 bases in between. The CDR3 bases are TGCGCCAGCAGCCCTACAGGGAACACCTATGGCTACACCTTC. Translation gives CASSPTGNTYGYTF.

This rearrangement joins TRBV5-4 to TRBJ2-7; TRBD2 agrees at 8 bases. This CDR3 comprises 13 residues. Germline assignment: CDR1 SGHNT and CDR2 YYREEE (reference sequence). J was trimmed by 7 bases and V by 3 bases; bases with no gene match: 6. CDR3 region: CASSSSGSGEQYF. DNA of the CDR3: TGTGCCAGCAGCTCAAGCGGGAGTGGTGAGCAGTACTTC.

The chain has TRBV10-2 and TRBJ2-2, with D perhaps TRBD1 (6 bases). CDR1 and CDR2 (germline): WSHSY, SAAADI. The length of the CDR3 is 16 residues. V was trimmed by 7 bases and J by 6 bases, leaving 21 bases between them. The CDR3 spells CASTGQRGTVAGELFF. The CDR3 DNA reads as TGCGCCAGCACAGGACAGCGAGGGACGGTCGCCGGGGAGCTGTTTTTT.

The CDR3 DNA follows: TGTGCCAGCAGTTCCCCGCCGGATACGCAGTATTTT. Residues: CASSSPPDTQYF. This chain joins TRBV27 and TRBJ2-3, with D unclear. V was clipped by 4 bases and J by 6 bases, with 8 bases between them. The germline gives CDR1 MNHEY, CDR2 SMNVEV (reference sequence). CDR3 length: 12 amino acids.

The CDR3 bases are TGTGCCAGCAGTTATACTTCCGGGGAGCTGTTTTTT. This sequence encodes CASSYTSGELFF. J is TRBJ2-2 and V is TRBV27; no firm D call. The CDR3 length is 12 residues. Germline V gene sequence: CDR1 MNHEY, CDR2 SMNVEV (reference sequence). V was clipped by 4 bases and J by 6 bases, with 6 bases between them.

The CDR3 nucleotides read TGTGCCAGCAGCCCAATCAATGGGGGTCTAACTAATGAAAAACTGTTTTTT. Its translation is CASSPINGGLTNEKLFF. The chain couples TRBV7-9 to TRBJ1-4, with D tentatively TRBD1 (5 bases). CDR1 and CDR2 from the germline V gene are SEHNR and FQNEAQ (reference sequence). V lost 5 bases and J 1 base, leaving 17 bases between the germline ends. The CDR3 has 17 amino acids. The variable domain in full, completed from reference TRBV7-9 and TRBJ1-4, reads DTGVSQNPRHKITKRGQNVTFRCDPISEHNRLYWYRQTLGQGPEFLTYFQNEAQLEKSRLLSDRFSAERPKGSFSTLEIQRTEQGDSAMYLCASSPINGGLTNEKLFFGSGTQLSVL.

The chain uses TRBV7-9 and TRBJ2-5; D might be TRBD2 (6 bases). This CDR3 is built from 14 residues. Germline loops: CDR1 SEHNR, CDR2 FQNEAQ (reference sequence). V was shortened by 2 bases and J by 2 bases, with 9 bases between the two germline ends. CDR3 loop: CASSLPRGQETQYF. CDR3 bases: TGTGCCAGCAGCTTACCTCGGGGGCAAGAGACCCAGTACTTC.

V usage is TRBV27 and J usage is TRBJ2-7; D perhaps matches TRBD1 (6 bases). The CDR3 totals 16 residues. V lost 3 bases to trimming and J lost 0 bases, with 15 bases between them. The germline V gene has CDR1 MNHEY and CDR2 SMNVEV (reference sequence). The CDR3 coding sequence is TGTGCCAGCAGTTTCAGCTCGGGGACACTCTCCTACGAGCAGTACTTC. Translating it yields CASSFSSGTLSYEQYF.

The V call is TRBV5-5, the J call TRBJ1-5; D not resolved. The ends were cut back, 2 bases at V and 0 bases at J, with 6 bases in the middle. Germline V gives CDR1 SGHKS, CDR2 YYEKEE (reference sequence). The CDR3 covers 14 residues. The CDR3 protein is CASSFADSNQPQHF. The CDR3 DNA reads as TGTGCCAGCAGCTTCGCAGATAGCAATCAGCCCCAGCATTTT.

The chain recombines TRBV6-5 with TRBJ2-2, with no clear D. This CDR3 is 14 amino acids long. V dropped 6 bases and J dropped 0 bases, with 8 bases sitting between them. Germline CDR1 is MNHEY and CDR2 is SVGAGI. The CDR3 DNA reads as TGTGCCAGCAGCCGCGGAGCGAACACCGGGGAGCTGTTTTTT. Translating gives CASSRGANTGELFF.

The chain employs TRBV27 and TRBJ2-7; 8 nucleotides match TRBD2. This CDR3 contains 15 residues. The germline gives CDR1 MNHEY, CDR2 SMNVEV (reference sequence). Losses at the gene ends were 8 bases for V and 4 bases for J; bases not matched to a gene: 13. CDR3 sequence reads: CASAPGQREPYEQYF. The CDR3 bases are TGTGCCAGCGCCCCGGGTCAGCGGGAGCCGTACGAGCAGTACTTC.

This chain uses TRBV9 with TRBJ2-2; 10 bases agree with TRBD2. CDR3 length: 16 residues. The J segment lost 10 bases and the V segment lost 1 base, leaving 10 bases of the junction unmatched. CDR1 is SGDLS, CDR2 YYNGEE, per germline. The CDR3 is CASSVRLAGAYEELFF. The CDR3, as DNA: TGTGCCAGCAGCGTAAGGCTAGCGGGAGCGTACGAGGAGCTGTTTTTT. The variable domain in full, with the rest retrieved from reference TRBV9 and TRBJ2-2, is DSGVTQTPKHLITATGQRVTLRCSPRSGDLSVYWYQQSLDQGLQFLIQYYNGEERAKGNILERFSAQQFPDLHSELNLSSLELGDSALYFCASSVRLAGAYEELFFGEGSRLTVL.

The chain uses TRBV29-1 and TRBJ2-7; D is possibly TRBD2 (6 bases). V was trimmed by 4 bases and J by 2 bases, leaving 12 bases between them. This CDR3 is 13 amino acids long. CDR1 and CDR2 (germline): SQVTM, ANQGSEA. For the CDR3, the DNA is TGCAGCGTTGTGTTGGCGGGGACCTACGAGCAGTACTTC. This encodes CSVVLAGTYEQYF.

The V gene is TRBV18, the J gene TRBJ2-3; TRBD2 aligns across 7 bases. The junction had 12 bases not matched to a gene; V was cut back by 4 bases and J by 2 bases. CDR3 length equals 17 residues. Germline-derived CDR1 and CDR2 are KGHSH and LQKENI. The DNA of the CDR3 is TGTGCCAGCTCACTCGAGTGGGGCGGGAGCCCCACAGATACGCAGTATTTT. Amino acids: CASSLEWGGSPTDTQYF. The full variable domain, with the rest looked up from reference TRBV18 and TRBJ2-3, is NAGVMQNPRHLVRRRGQEARLRCSPMKGHSHVYWYRQLPEEGLKFMVYLQKENIIDESGMPKERFSAEFPKEGPSILRIQQVVRGDSAAYFCASSLEWGGSPTDTQYFGPGTRLTVL.

This chain connects TRBV28 to TRBJ1-5; TRBD1 agrees at 8 bases. The CDR3 runs 14 residues. Per the germline V gene, CDR1 is MDHEN and CDR2 is SYDVKM. Losses at the gene ends were 2 bases for V and 6 bases for J; bases not matched to a gene: 3. The CDR3 spells CASSLGQGIQPQHF. The CDR3 DNA reads as TGTGCCAGCAGTTTAGGACAGGGTATTCAGCCCCAGCATTTT.

For this clone: Other DNA variants within this sample encode the same CDR3. The chain joins TRBV4-1 to TRBJ2-1, with D hard to call. The germline V and J ends were trimmed by 0 bases and 6 bases, with 3 bases remaining between them. Looked up from germline, CDR1 is MGHRA and CDR2 is YSYEKL. This CDR3 has 12 amino acids. The CDR3 DNA follows: TGCGCCAGCAGCCAAGATCGCAATGAGCAGTTCTTC. Translating gives CASSQDRNEQFF.

The sample holds one count of this clone. V and J are TRBV27 and TRBJ2-7; D perhaps matches TRBD1 (6 bases). This CDR3 comprises 15 residues. Between the trimmed V and J ends, which lost 2 bases and 2 bases, there was a span of 13 bases. From germline, CDR1 is MNHEY and CDR2 SMNVEV (reference sequence). CDR3 DNA: TGTGCCAGCAGTTTAGGTGCAGGGGTAGCCTACGAGCAGTACTTC. Protein: CASSLGAGVAYEQYF.

This clone came up once. The chain couples TRBV28 to TRBJ1-5; unclear D gene. V lost 6 bases, J lost 3 bases, and 15 bases lay in between. This CDR3 is 15 amino acids long. Germline lookup yields CDR1 MDHEN and CDR2 SYDVKM. The CDR3 DNA reads TGTGCCAGCAGCTATCAAATGACATTCAATCAGCCCCAGCATTTT. This gives the protein CASSYQMTFNQPQHF.

V and J are TRBV28 and TRBJ2-7, with a possible D match to TRBD2 (5 bases). CDR3 size: 14 residues. Trimming took off 2 bases at V and 5 bases at J, with 13 bases between the two ends. Germline loops: CDR1 MDHEN, CDR2 SYDVKM. CDR3 coding DNA: TGTGCCAGCAGTTTAGAGGGAGAGTCCCACGAGCAGTACTTC. It translates to CASSLEGESHEQYF.

The rearrangement links TRBV27 to TRBJ1-2, with a weak D call TRBD1 (6 bases). The CDR3 loop spans 14 amino acids. V was clipped by 2 bases and J by 13 bases, with 20 bases between them. CDR1 is MNHEY and CDR2 is SMNVEV in the germline V gene (reference sequence). This CDR3 reads CASSLESGATARTF. As DNA, the CDR3 is TGTGCCAGCAGTTTAGAGTCGGGGGCCACCGCCCGCACCTTC.

J is TRBJ2-7 and V is TRBV6-1; a weak D match, TRBD1 (5 bases). The V end was cut by 6 bases, the J end by 3 bases, with 12 bases between. Germline V gene sequence: CDR1 MNHNS, CDR2 SASEGT. The CDR3 has 13 residues. DNA for the CDR3: TGTGCCAGCAGGCAGGGTCCTGGCTACGAGCAGTACTTC. Its translation: CASRQGPGYEQYF.

As for this clone: Mismatch with germline at one junction end may stem from a read error. The rearrangement uses TRBV7-8 and TRBJ2-7; D not resolved. CDR3 length: 16 amino acids. Germline-derived CDR1 and CDR2 are SGHVS and FQNEAQ. CDR3 nucleotide sequence: TGTGCCAGCAGCTTAGCTTTGATACTAAGCTCCTACGAGCTGTACTTC. It specifies CASSLALILSSYELYF.

The chain couples TRBV7-2 to TRBJ1-2; D remains ambiguous. The V end was cut by 1 base, the J end by 6 bases, with 12 bases between. Per the germline V gene, CDR1 is SGHTA and CDR2 is FQGNSA. There are 14 residues in the CDR3. The CDR3 DNA sequence: TGTGCCAGCAGCTTAGTGGTCATGAATGATGGCTACACCTTC. The encoded protein is CASSLVVMNDGYTF.